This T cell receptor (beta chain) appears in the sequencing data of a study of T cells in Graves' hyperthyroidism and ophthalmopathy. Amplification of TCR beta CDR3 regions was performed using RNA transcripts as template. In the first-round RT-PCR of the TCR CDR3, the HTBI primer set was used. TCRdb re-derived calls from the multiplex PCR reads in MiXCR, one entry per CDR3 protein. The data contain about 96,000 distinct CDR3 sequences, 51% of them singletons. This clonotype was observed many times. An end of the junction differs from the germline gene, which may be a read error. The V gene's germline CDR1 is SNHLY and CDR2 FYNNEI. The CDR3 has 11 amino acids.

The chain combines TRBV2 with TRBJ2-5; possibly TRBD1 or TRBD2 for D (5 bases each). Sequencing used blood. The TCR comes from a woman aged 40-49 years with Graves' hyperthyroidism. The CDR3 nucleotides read TGTGCCAGCAGTGTCTCTGCAGAGGGGCGCTTC. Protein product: CASSVSAEGRF.